Shown below are 9 T cell receptor beta chains from a single sample sequenced in a study of T cells in Graves' hyperthyroidism and ophthalmopathy. Amplification yielded TCR beta CDR3 regions, with RNA transcripts as the source. Researchers ran a first-round RT-PCR on the TCR CDR3 using the HTBI primer set. TCRdb itself ran the multiplex PCR reads through MiXCR, one entry per CDR3 protein. The sample lists about 460,000 distinct CDR3 sequences; about 22% were seen once. The sequenced material came from blood. These receptors were obtained from a woman aged 65 to 85 with Graves' ophthalmopathy.

This clonotype has at least ten counts. The chain's CDR3 is CASSATSGIYEQFF. DNA of the CDR3: TGTGCCAGCAGCGCCACTAGCGGGATTTATGAGCAGTTCTTC. This chain connects TRBV7-2 to TRBJ2-1, with TRBD2 identical over 10 bases. Germline assignment: CDR1 SGHTA and CDR2 FQGNSA. This CDR3 is built from 14 residues. V lost 5 bases to trimming and J lost 8 bases; unmatched junction nucleotides: 6.

V usage is TRBV20-1 and J usage is TRBJ1-6; 7 nucleotides line up with TRBD1. CDR1 and CDR2 (germline): DFQATT, SNEGSKA (reference sequence). The CDR3 is made up of 15 amino acids. V gave up 0 bases and J gave up 9 bases; unmatched junction bases: 8. The CDR3 is CSARDERGLSSPLHF. The CDR3 nucleotides read TGCAGTGCTAGAGATGAGAGGGGGCTCAGTTCACCCCTCCACTTT.

This clonotype was seen at least ten times. The chain recombines TRBV24-1 with TRBJ2-1, with D possibly being TRBD1 (5 bases). V was pared by 2 bases and J by 9 bases, with 10 bases between. This CDR3 spans 13 amino acids. Germline V gives CDR1 KGHDR, CDR2 SFDVKD. In nucleotides, the CDR3 is TGTGCCACCAGTGATTCGACAGTAGGTGAGCAGTTCTTC. Translation gives CATSDSTVGEQFF.

This clonotype has at least ten counts. The chain has TRBV11-2 and TRBJ2-1; D could derive from TRBD1 or TRBD2 (5 bases each). The CDR3 has 20 amino acids. Germline loops: CDR1 SGHAT, CDR2 FQNNGV. Trimming took off 2 bases at V and 0 bases at J, with 23 bases between the two ends. The CDR3 sequence: CASSLPPGRSKLSSYNEQFF. The CDR3 region has the DNA TGTGCCAGCAGCTTACCTCCGGGACGGAGTAAACTTAGCTCCTACAATGAGCAGTTCTTC.

This chain connects TRBV7-8 to TRBJ2-3; D is possibly TRBD1 (7 bases). V shed 3 bases and J shed 4 bases, with 11 bases lying between them. The CDR3 consists of 14 residues. Germline loops: CDR1 SGHVS, CDR2 FQNEAQ. CDR3 amino acids: CASSFVRGADTQYF. The CDR3 DNA follows: TGTGCCAGCAGCTTCGTCAGGGGGGCAGATACGCAGTATTTT.

The genes are TRBV20-1 and TRBJ2-1; 7 nucleotides agree with TRBD2. The J segment lost 10 bases and the V segment lost 0 bases, leaving 9 bases of the junction unmatched. CDR3 size: 14 residues. Germline V lookup: CDR1 DFQATT, CDR2 SNEGSKA (reference sequence). The CDR3 is CSARDNPGGSEQFF. In nucleotides, the CDR3 is TGCAGTGCTAGAGATAACCCGGGAGGATCCGAGCAGTTCTTC.

This clonotype was picked up a small number of times. This sequence joins TRBV12-3 or TRBV12-4 and TRBJ1-4; D is undetermined. V lost 0 bases and J 8 bases, leaving 10 bases between the germline ends. The CDR3 is made up of 14 amino acids. CDR3 residues: CASSLARAGEKLFF. For the CDR3, the DNA is TGTGCCAGCAGTTTAGCCCGGGCGGGAGAAAAACTGTTTTTT.

Many counts were recorded for this clonotype. This chain uses TRBV11-2 with TRBJ2-5; D might be TRBD2 (5 bases). With 3 bases removed from V and 1 base from J, the gap between germline ends came to 6 bases. This CDR3 has 13 residues. Germline loops: CDR1 SGHAT, CDR2 FQNNGV. Written as DNA, the CDR3 is TGTGCCAGCAGCTTCAGCGGCCAAGAGACCCAGTACTTC. Amino acids: CASSFSGQETQYF. Full variable domain (rest looked up from reference TRBV11-2 and TRBJ2-5): EAGVAQSPRYKIIEKRQSVAFWCNPISGHATLYWYQQILGQGPKLLIQFQNNGVVDDSQLPKDRFSAERLKGVDSTLKIQPAKLEDSAVYLCASSFSGQETQYFGPGTRLLVL.

The rearrangement links TRBV29-1 to TRBJ2-2; tentatively, D is TRBD2 (5 bases). The germline CDR1 and CDR2 sequences are SQVTM and ANQGSEA. The CDR3 is 15 amino acids. V was pared by 4 bases and J by 6 bases, with 18 bases between. The CDR3 sequence is CSVGESSLGSGELFF. The CDR3 coding sequence is TGCAGCGTTGGGGAGTCTAGCTTGGGCTCCGGGGAGCTGTTTTTT.